The present T cell receptor beta chain was sequenced within a study of CD8+CD57+ T cells in acquired aplastic anemia listed by TCRdb under 2018. Some background on the complete study: A mean of about 3.2 ug of DNA, ranging from roughly 0.2 to 30 ug, was extracted from sorted CD4+ and CD8+ cells. A CD8+CD57+ expansion meant a frequency higher than the mean frequency seen in healthy subjects. The paper's findings and limits, for the study overall: No significant difference in CD8+ Simpson's diversity was found between patients and healthy controls (P=0.060). Fewer than 35 CD8+ CDR3 sequences were found to be shared between patients and controls, but these sequences appeared to be highly expressed in patients and within the immunodominant clones of the patients.

Flow cytometry had shown CD8+CD57+ cell expansion in the patients selected for sequencing. Every patient had severe acquired aplastic anemia, diagnosed using the International Study of Aplastic Anemia and Agranulocytosis and Camitta criteria. No patient had received any therapy when blood was sampled. In the study, sorted CD4+ and CD8+ blood T cells from patients with severe aplastic anemia and from healthy subjects underwent deep sequencing of TCR repertoires. Patients were enrolled in the USA under clinicaltrials.gov protocols 00001620, 01623167, 00001397, 00071045, 00081523 and 00961064. Ficoll-Paque density gradient centrifugation was used to isolate peripheral blood mononuclear cells. CD4+ and CD8+ T cells were sorted by FACS or magnetic beads before DNA extraction. Notes on this clonotype: Its antigen is not yet known. Base quality data are lacking; no much larger clone is found one base away.

V loses 3 bases, J loses 4 bases, and the germline ends lie 18 bases apart. According to the germline V gene, CDR1 reads MGHDK and CDR2 reads SYGVNS. Reading from cysteine to phenylalanine, the CDR3 counts 16 amino acids. The DNA shown is the 48-base CDR3, in frame from base 1. Genomic DNA was used as template for profiling of TCR beta VDJ combinations and CDR3 sequences. An Illumina HiSeq 2000 was the platform used for TCR repertoire sequencing. The original methods were these. Repertoires were assessed using TRBV/TRBJ rearrangement plots, CDR3 size and DJ length profiles, and Simpson's diversity index. The most abundant DNA sequence in the deep sequencing data was taken as the immunodominant clone. CDR3 amino acid sequences were checked for sharing across subjects and were also compared against the VDJdb database and published repertoires. The public reads were quality trimmed at Q25 with fastp and then assembled into clones with MiXCR by TCRdb, keeping productive beta chains. Rows are combined by CDR3 protein, so each entry shows the most common genes and DNA. It is TCRdb's table, rather than the study itself, that gives the V and J calls and clone size. Across this sample there are approximately 190,000 distinct CDR3 sequences, with around 45% seen only once. Around a tenth of the sample lies in the top ten.

The rearranged segments are TRBV25-1 and TRBJ1-1; perhaps TRBD1 is the D gene, with 5 bases matching. The sequence was collected from a human donor with aplastic anemia. Input material: sorted CD4+, CD8+, or CD8+CD57+ T cells (not recorded which) from PBMCs. CDR3 reads: CASSDAGLSRTTEAFF. In nucleotide form, the sequence is TGTGCCAGCAGTGATGCAGGGTTAAGCAGGACCACTGAAGCTTTCTTT.